This passage covers 25 T cell receptor beta chains from one sample sequenced in a study of T-cell memory formation after mild COVID-19. TCRdb recomputed calls from the 5' RACE reads with MiXCR, one row per CDR3 protein. The sample has under 450,000 distinct CDR3 sequences; less than 25% are singletons. Sequencing was performed on PBMCs or a T cell subset sorted from them (not recorded which). These receptors were collected from an adult woman who had mild COVID-19 (a few samples of this study predate the infection). Cell type and time point are not known.

The rearrangement links TRBV29-1 to TRBJ2-3; tentatively, D is TRBD1 (6 bases). CDR3 length equals 14 residues. The germline V gene encodes CDR1 SQVTM and CDR2 ANQGSEA. V lost 6 bases to trimming and J lost 4 bases, with 17 bases between them. The CDR3 reads CSVDNREGADTQYF. In DNA, the CDR3 is TGCAGCGTGGATAACAGGGAAGGAGCAGATACGCAGTATTTT.

This clonotype was counted between two and nine times. The CDR3 nucleotides are TGTGCCAGCTCACTTACAGGGACCGCTGAAGCTTTCTTT. It specifies CASSLTGTAEAFF. This chain links TRBV18 with TRBJ1-1; perhaps TRBD1 as D (6 bases). The germline gives CDR1 KGHSH, CDR2 LQKENI. V lost 4 bases and J 6 bases, leaving 12 bases between the germline ends. CDR3 length: 13 amino acids.

This clonotype was seen a handful of times. V and J are TRBV18 and TRBJ1-1; unclear D gene. In germline, CDR1 is KGHSH, CDR2 LQKENI. V lost 2 bases, J lost 1 base, and 2 bases lay in between. The CDR3 has 12 residues. CDR3 amino acids: CASSPSNTEAFF. The CDR3 DNA sequence: TGTGCCAGCTCACCATCGAACACTGAAGCTTTCTTT.

This clonotype was counted a few times. The rearrangement links TRBV5-1 to TRBJ2-2; D gene uncertain. The CDR3 is 15 amino acids. Germline-derived CDR1 and CDR2 are SGHRS and YFSETQ. V shed 3 bases and J shed 0 bases, with 9 bases lying between them. The CDR3 reads CASSSAATNTGELFF. As DNA, the CDR3 is TGCGCCAGCAGCTCGGCGGCCACGAACACCGGGGAGCTGTTTTTT.

This rearrangement joins TRBV3-1 to TRBJ2-1; no clear D. Looked up from germline, CDR1 is LGHDT and CDR2 is YNNKEL (reference sequence). CDR3 length equals 15 residues. The ends were cut back, 0 bases at V and 7 bases at J, with 13 bases in the middle. CDR3 sequence reads: CASSQDWLALNEQFF. CDR3 sequence (DNA): TGTGCCAGCAGCCAAGATTGGCTGGCCTTAAATGAGCAGTTCTTC.

Only a few counts were recorded for this clonotype. This chain links TRBV6-5 with TRBJ2-7, with D perhaps assigned TRBD1 or TRBD2 (6 bases each). The germline V gene encodes CDR1 MNHEY and CDR2 SVGAGI. V lost 2 bases to trimming and J lost 5 bases, with 13 bases between them. The CDR3 runs 14 residues. This CDR3 is CASSYRGPHDEQYF. The CDR3 DNA is TGTGCCAGCAGTTACCGGGGGCCCCACGACGAGCAGTACTTC.

This chain joins TRBV2 and TRBJ2-7; D is possibly TRBD1 (6 bases). Between the trimmed V and J ends, which lost 9 bases and 6 bases, there was a span of 15 bases. Germline V lookup: CDR1 SNHLY, CDR2 FYNNEI. CDR3 length: 12 residues. For the CDR3, the DNA is TGTGCCAGTAACAGGGAATACCTCGAGCAGTACTTC. Translated, it gives CASNREYLEQYF.

The gene calls are TRBV27 and TRBJ2-5; D is possibly TRBD2 (6 bases). Per germline, CDR1 MNHEY and CDR2 SMNVEV (reference sequence). This CDR3 spans 16 amino acids. V lost 6 bases and J lost 1, with 18 bases in between. The CDR3 here is CASSQRRGIGQETQYF. The CDR3 bases are TGTGCCAGCAGCCAGCGGAGGGGAATCGGCCAAGAGACCCAGTACTTC.

The gene calls are TRBV30 and TRBJ2-3; either TRBD1 or TRBD2 may fit D (5 bases each). The CDR3 extends over 14 amino acids. Per germline, CDR1 GTSNPN and CDR2 SVGIG (reference sequence). V shed 5 bases and J shed 1 base, with 13 bases lying between them. Here the CDR3 reads CAWGTGSGTDTQYF. The CDR3 coding sequence is TGTGCCTGGGGGACGGGATCAGGCACAGATACGCAGTATTTT.

This clonotype was detected ten times or more. The J gene is TRBJ1-6, the V gene TRBV30; TRBD1 might be the D (5 bases). Germline CDR1 and CDR2: GTSNPN and SVGIG (reference sequence). V lost 0 bases to trimming and J lost 8 bases, with 11 bases between them. The CDR3 totals 14 residues. CDR3 sequence (DNA): TGTGCCTGGAGTGTCAAGGGACGATATTCACCCCTCCACTTT. Translation: CAWSVKGRYSPLHF.

V and J are TRBV7-9 and TRBJ2-3, with TRBD2 matching over 7 bases. From germline, CDR1 is SEHNR and CDR2 FQNEAQ (reference sequence). The CDR3 is made up of 15 amino acids. The trim removed 8 bases at V and 4 bases at J, leaving 12 bases unmatched. Written as DNA, the CDR3 is TGTGCCAGCTCTCGTGGCGGGGGTAGTGCAGATACGCAGTATTTT. Translated: CASSRGGGSADTQYF.

The gene calls are TRBV10-3 and TRBJ2-3, with TRBD2 identical over 9 bases. There are 16 residues in the CDR3. CDR1 is ENHRY, CDR2 SYGVKD, per germline. The J segment lost 0 bases and the V segment lost 3 bases, leaving 4 bases of the junction unmatched. The CDR3 reads CAISEFSGGSTDTQYF. CDR3 DNA sequence: TGTGCCATCAGTGAATTTAGCGGGGGAAGCACAGATACGCAGTATTTT.

This clonotype came up a few times. The V gene is TRBV2, the J gene TRBJ2-3; no reliable D call. The CDR3 extends over 14 amino acids. The germline CDR1 and CDR2 sequences are SNHLY and FYNNEI. The V and J ends lost 7 bases and 1 base respectively, with 12 bases between them. CDR3 nucleotide sequence: TGTGCCAGCACCGCACTACTTCGCACAGATACGCAGTATTTT. This codes for CASTALLRTDTQYF.

The V and J genes are TRBV7-2 and TRBJ2-1, with no clear D. The V end was cut by 0 bases, the J end by 0 bases, with 9 bases between. The germline gives CDR1 SGHTA, CDR2 FQGNSA. CDR3 length: 16 residues. The CDR3 coding sequence is TGTGCCAGCAGCTTAGCAGTCGGCAGCTCCTACAATGAGCAGTTCTTC. Translated, it gives CASSLAVGSSYNEQFF.

V gene TRBV5-1 combines with J gene TRBJ1-1; D not resolved. CDR1 is SGHRS, CDR2 YFSETQ, per germline. This CDR3 has 14 amino acids. V lost 4 bases and J lost 3, with 13 bases in between. The DNA for the CDR3 is TGCGCCAGCAGCAACCCGTCGGCCTACACTGAAGCTTTCTTT. Its protein product is CASSNPSAYTEAFF.

The chain uses TRBV20-1 and TRBJ2-3; 9 nucleotides align to TRBD2. V lost 1 base, J lost 7 bases, and 3 bases stayed unmatched. Per the germline V gene, CDR1 is DFQATT and CDR2 is SNEGSKA (reference sequence). This CDR3 contains 13 residues. CDR3 region: CSARAPSGNTQYF. The CDR3 DNA reads as TGCAGTGCTAGAGCCCCTAGCGGGAATACGCAGTATTTT.

The V and J genes are TRBV4-2 and TRBJ2-7; TRBD1 is a possible D gene (6 bases). In germline, CDR1 is LGHNA, CDR2 YNFKEQ. The CDR3 consists of 15 residues. The V gene lost 0 bases and the J gene lost 2 bases, with 11 bases spanning the gap. The CDR3 sequence: CASSQDQGRPYEQYF. CDR3 sequence (DNA): TGTGCCAGCAGCCAAGATCAGGGGCGCCCCTACGAGCAGTACTTC.

This sequence joins TRBV5-6 and TRBJ2-7; 8 bases are shared with TRBD1. V was pared by 1 base and J by 3 bases, with 3 bases of the junction left unmatched. Germline CDR1 is SGHDT and CDR2 is YYEEEE. The CDR3 spans 14 residues. CDR3 sequence reads: CASSLFGTGYEQYF. CDR3 nucleotide sequence: TGTGCCAGCAGCTTGTTTGGGACAGGCTACGAGCAGTACTTC.

The sample holds a few counts of this clonotype. The J gene is TRBJ1-1, the V gene TRBV24-1; D gene unclear. With 9 bases removed from V and 1 base from J, the gap between germline ends came to 5 bases. This CDR3 is built from 11 residues. Germline CDR1 and CDR2: KGHDR and SFDVKD. CDR3 in DNA: TGTGCCACCGGATCGAACACTGAAGCTTTCTTT. Protein product: CATGSNTEAFF.

This clonotype occurred a few times. This sequence joins TRBV3-1 and TRBJ2-7; TRBD2 matches 9 bases. The CDR3 contains 15 residues. Germline lookup yields CDR1 LGHDT and CDR2 YNNKEL (reference sequence). V was clipped by 4 bases and J by 3 bases; unmatched bases: 7. CDR3 sequence reads: CASSLGGGARYEQYF. CDR3 in DNA: TGTGCCAGCAGCCTAGGCGGGGGGGCCCGCTACGAGCAGTACTTC.

The genes are TRBV4-1 and TRBJ1-1, with 7 bases fitting TRBD1. V gave up 1 base and J gave up 3 bases; unmatched junction bases: 5. Germline assignment: CDR1 MGHRA and CDR2 YSYEKL. This CDR3 region has 15 residues. The CDR3 region has the DNA TGCGCCAGCAGCCAAGGACAGGGACCCGACACTGAAGCTTTCTTT. This encodes CASSQGQGPDTEAFF.

This clonotype was seen repeatedly, ten times or more. The chain links TRBV9 to TRBJ2-2; perhaps TRBD2 as D (5 bases). The germline V gene has CDR1 SGDLS and CDR2 YYNGEE. CDR3 length equals 15 residues. V lost 2 bases to trimming and J lost 6 bases, with 14 bases between them. CDR3 DNA: TGTGCCAGCAGCGTCCGAAGTCACGGGGCCGGGGAGCTGTTTTTT. It yields the protein CASSVRSHGAGELFF.

In this sample, this clonotype turned up many times. This chain links TRBV5-1 with TRBJ1-1; 7 positions match TRBD1. This CDR3 comprises 13 residues. V was clipped by 0 bases and J by 6 bases; unmatched bases: 2. Germline CDR1 SGHRS, CDR2 YFSETQ. The CDR3 DNA reads TGCGCCAGCAGCTTGGGAGACAGGGCTGAAGCTTTCTTT. This translates into CASSLGDRAEAFF.

This clonotype appeared a few times. The chain recombines TRBV9 with TRBJ2-5; 13 bases are shared with TRBD2. The CDR3 has 16 amino acids. Germline CDR1 and CDR2: SGDLS and YYNGEE. V dropped 1 base and J dropped 4; count of bases not matched to a gene: 4. CDR3 protein: CASSVTSGGARETQYF. The CDR3 DNA follows: TGTGCCAGCAGCGTAACTAGCGGGGGGGCCCGAGAGACCCAGTACTTC.

The chain uses TRBV4-1 and TRBJ1-5; the D gene is possibly TRBD1 (6 bases). CDR1 is MGHRA, CDR2 YSYEKL, per germline. There are 14 residues in the CDR3. The V and J ends lost 3 bases and 4 bases respectively, with 10 bases between them. CDR3 DNA: TGCGCCAGCAGCCACTCGGACAGTAATCAGCCCCAGCATTTT. Translation gives CASSHSDSNQPQHF.